The clone carrying this T cell receptor (beta chain) was observed once. Sequenced by immunoSEQ multiplex PCR; TCRdb stores in-frame clones only, minus some. The sample has roughly 86,000 clones, 91% seen once. The sample is drawn from a study of control samples from healthy donors and cancer patients. The V and J ends lost 1 base and 8 bases respectively, with 8 bases between them. Germline loops: CDR1 SGHVS, CDR2 FQNEAQ. This CDR3 has 12 residues. The receptor comes from a man aged 25 to 45 in good health. The chain combines TRBV7-8 with TRBJ1-2; D unclear. Sequencing used blood. CDR3 bases: TGTGCCAGCAGCTTAGGGGAAGGGGGCTACACCTTC. Protein product: CASSLGEGGYTF. The variable domain in full, with the rest retrieved from reference TRBV7-8 and TRBJ1-2, is GAGVSQSPRYKVAKRGQDVALRCDPISGHVSLFWYQQALGQGPEFLTYFQNEAQLDKSGLPSDRFFAERPEGSVSTLKIQRTQQEDSAVYLCASSLGEGGYTFGSGTRLTVV.